Included here is one T cell receptor beta chain sequence, with context. The data derive from a study of cytomegalovirus exposure and HLA in healthy donors. Germline lookup yields CDR1 SGHVS and CDR2 FQNEAQ. Trimming shortened V by 5 bases and J by 3 bases, and 14 bases separated the two germline ends. The CDR3 sequence is 15 residues long. The PCR made use of 60 Vbeta and 13 Jbeta primers. The repertoire was sequenced with immunoSEQ multiplex PCR; TCRdb's copy has only in-frame clones and lacks some. Of some 80,000 clones listed, roughly 80% are singletons. Sequencing input: PBMCs. V and J are TRBV7-8 and TRBJ1-5, with D hard to call. The sequence came from a man between 45 and 60 years old in good health and CMV-seronegative. The DNA of the CDR3 is TGTGCCAGCAGCCCTCTAGGCCAGCTCAATCAGCCCCAGCATTTT. Protein sequence: CASSPLGQLNQPQHF.